This T cell receptor beta chain was retrieved from a study of blood T cell repertoires in COVID-19. TCRdb's table, derived via immunoSEQ multiplex PCR, lists solely in-frame clones and lacks some. The repertoire holds more than 250,000 clones, with more than 70% as singletons. V lost 0 bases, J lost 0 bases, and 10 bases lay in between. CDR3 size: 16 residues. The germline CDR1 and CDR2 sequences are SGHRS and YFSETQ. The genes are TRBV5-1 and TRBJ1-3; D gene uncertain. Sequenced sample: PBMCs or T cells enriched from blood (not recorded which). This sequence originates from a woman in her thirties or forties with acute COVID-19. CDR3 in amino acids: CASSLAGINSGNTIYF. CDR3 bases: TGCGCCAGCAGCTTGGCGGGGATCAACTCTGGAAACACCATATATTTT.